The rows below give T cell receptor beta chains drawn from one sample of a study of OX40 agonist ivuxolimab in advanced cancers. TCRdb's table, derived via immunoSEQ multiplex PCR, lists solely in-frame clones and lacks some. The data show roughly 68,000 clones, about nine tenths seen once. The sequenced sample was CD4+ or CD8+ T cells sorted from blood, obtained in a trial of the OX40 agonist ivuxolimab. The receptors here all came from an adult with an advanced solid tumor such as melanoma, head and neck, liver or kidney cancer. Each CDR3 is given with its conserved first and last residue. The D gene is left open where the match is weak. Rows give clone size only sometimes, using once, few, many, or a class for an expanded clone.

clone_size,d_call,v_call,j_call,cdr3_nt,cdr3_aa
-,-,TRBV11-3,TRBJ2-3,TGTGCCAGCAGCTTACGCTCGACAGGCCCAGATACGCAGTATTTT,CASSLRSTGPDTQYF
-,TRBD2,TRBV7-3,TRBJ2-2,TGTGCCAGCACTTCCATGGGGGTGGCGGGAGAGGCCGGGGAGCTGTTTTTT,CASTSMGVAGEAGELFF
-,TRBD2,TRBV5-6,TRBJ2-3,TGTGCCAGCAGCCTTAGCGGGTGGAATACGCAGTATTTT,CASSLSGWNTQYF
once,TRBD2,TRBV18,TRBJ2-1,TGTGCCAGCTCACCATCCCCTAGCGGGGGTGTGGAGCAGTTCTTC,CASSPSPSGGVEQFF
-,-,TRBV19,TRBJ1-1,TGTGCCAGTAGCCTCGGGGGCAGCAACACTGAAGCTTTCTTT,CASSLGGSNTEAFF
once,TRBD1,TRBV5-4,TRBJ1-2,TGTGCCAGCACCCGGACAGGGAACTTCTATGGCTACACCTTC,CASTRTGNFYGYTF
few,-,TRBV29-1,TRBJ2-7,TGCAGCGTTGGGACCGACGAGCAGTACTTC,CSVGTDEQYF
-,-,TRBV27,TRBJ1-1,TGTGCCAGCAGTTTACTGGGCGGGACGAACACTGAAGCTTTCTTT,CASSLLGGTNTEAFF
-,TRBD1,TRBV7-9,TRBJ1-4,TGTGCCAGCAGCTTAGCGGGACAGGGGAATGAAAAACTGTTTTTT,CASSLAGQGNEKLFF
many,-,TRBV28,TRBJ1-1,TGTGCCAGCAGTTACGCACAATCTACGACAACCAGGGCCATGGACTTT,CASSYAQSTTTRAMDF
once,TRBD2,TRBV5-1,TRBJ2-1,TGCGCCAGCAGCCCTTTAGCGGGAGTTTCCCCCAATGAGCAGTTCTTC,CASSPLAGVSPNEQFF
-,TRBD2,TRBV6-5,TRBJ2-1,TGTGCCAGCAGTTACTCACTAGCGGGAGCCTATGAGCAGTTCTTC,CASSYSLAGAYEQFF
-,TRBD1,TRBV6-4,TRBJ2-1,TGTGCCAGCAGCGTGGGACAGGGGCCCTACAATGAGCAGTTCTTC,CASSVGQGPYNEQFF
-,-,TRBV7-9,TRBJ1-1,TGTGCCAGCAGCCTAGGGACCCGAGAAGCTTTCTTT,CASSLGTREAFF
-,-,TRBV19,TRBJ2-2,TGTGCCAGTAATCCTGACAGGCGATTATCGAGCACCGGGGAGCTGTTTTTT,CASNPDRRLSSTGELFF
-,TRBD1,TRBV28,TRBJ1-5,TGTGCCAGCAGTCCATGGGACAGCATCCAGCCCCAGCATTTT,CASSPWDSIQPQHF
once,-,TRBV19,TRBJ2-7,TGTGCCAGTAGTATAGGAGAGGCCTCCTCCTACGAGCAGTACTTC,CASSIGEASSYEQYF
-,-,TRBV18,TRBJ2-5,TGTGCCAGCTCACCGGGGGTAGAGACCCAGTACTTC,CASSPGVETQYF
few,TRBD1,TRBV5-6,TRBJ1-2,TGTGCCAGCAGAGGGACAGGGAGTGGCTACACCTTC,CASRGTGSGYTF
-,TRBD1,TRBV18,TRBJ2-7,TGTGCCAGCTCACCACTCCGGGGACAGCCCTACGAGCAGTACTTC,CASSPLRGQPYEQYF
-,TRBD2,TRBV7-2,TRBJ2-3,TGTGCCAGCGGGCCTAGCGGGAGAAGATCAGATACGCAGTATTTT,CASGPSGRRSDTQYF
-,TRBD2,TRBV19,TRBJ2-2,TGTGCCAGTAGTACGATTACTAGCGGGGGAGGGGAGCTGTTTTTT,CASSTITSGGGELFF
-,-,TRBV30,TRBJ2-1,TGTGCCTGGAGCGCGGACTTTACCTCCTACAATGAGCAGTTCTTC,CAWSADFTSYNEQFF
-,TRBD2,TRBV10-3,TRBJ2-5,TGTGCCATCAGTGGCGGGGGGGAGGAGACCCAGTACTTC,CAISGGGEETQYF
once,-,TRBV19,TRBJ1-5,TGTGCCAGTACCACTAGGGAGATTGGTCAGCCCCAGCATTTT,CASTTREIGQPQHF
-,TRBD2,TRBV7-2,TRBJ2-1,TGTGCCAGCAGCTTAGCGCAGAAGCGGGAGGGGCAGTTCTTC,CASSLAQKREGQFF
-,TRBD2,TRBV7-3,TRBJ2-3,TGTGCCAGCAGCGGGACTAGTACGGGCACAGATACGCAGTATTTT,CASSGTSTGTDTQYF
-,TRBD2,TRBV6-1,TRBJ2-1,TGTGCCAGCAGGCCCTTCTGGGAGGGTGAGCAGTTCTTC,CASRPFWEGEQFF
-,-,TRBV7-7,TRBJ2-1,TGTGCTAGCAGCTTAAACCAGGGGAGCTACAATGAGCAGTTCTTC,CASSLNQGSYNEQFF
-,-,TRBV5-1,TRBJ1-1,TGCGCCAGCAGCTTTGGGGCCCAGGGATTAGCTCGCACTGAAGCTTTCTTT,CASSFGAQGLARTEAFF
-,-,TRBV6-5,TRBJ1-5,TGTGCCAGCAGGGGGGGTAGCAATCAGCCCCAGCATTTT,CASRGGSNQPQHF
medium-sized,TRBD1,TRBV5-1,TRBJ1-2,TGCGCCAGCAGCTCGGACCCCGGGACAGGGGGCGGCTACACCTTC,CASSSDPGTGGGYTF
-,TRBD1,TRBV28,TRBJ1-2,TGTGCCAGCAGTTCAAGGACAGGGATCTATGGCTACACCTTC,CASSSRTGIYGYTF
once,TRBD2,TRBV5-4,TRBJ2-7,TGTGCCAGCAGCTCTGGGGGGGACCTCCCCCCCTACGAGCAGTACTTC,CASSSGGDLPPYEQYF
-,-,TRBV6-5,TRBJ1-5,TGTGCCAGCAGTCTTCAGGGTTTCCAGCCCCAGCATTTT,CASSLQGFQPQHF
-,-,TRBV9,TRBJ2-1,TGTGCCAGCAGCGTAGGTGTAGGGATGAATGAGCAGTTCTTC,CASSVGVGMNEQFF
-,-,TRBV11-2,TRBJ2-1,TGTGCCAGCAGCAAGGGACGCGAATACAATGAGCAGTTCTTC,CASSKGREYNEQFF
-,-,TRBV6-1,TRBJ1-1,TGTGCCAGCAGGACGGCTGACCGGACTGAAGCTTTCTTT,CASRTADRTEAFF
-,TRBD2,TRBV10-3,TRBJ2-2,TGTGCCATCAGTGTTCGCGGGAGTTCCGGGGAGCTGTTTTTT,CAISVRGSSGELFF
-,-,TRBV30,TRBJ1-1,TGTGCCTGGAGGAGCCTGGACACTGAAGCTTTCTTT,CAWRSLDTEAFF
-,-,TRBV19,TRBJ2-5,TGTGCCTGTTCGACAGGCGAGACCCAGTACTTC,CACSTGETQYF
-,-,TRBV5-1,TRBJ2-6,TGCGCCAGCAGCGAAGACCCGTCTGGGGCCAACGTCCTGACTTTC,CASSEDPSGANVLTF
-,-,TRBV7-3,TRBJ2-3,TGTGCCAGCAGCCCAGTGGGGCGGAAGTGGGATACGCAGTATTTT,CASSPVGRKWDTQYF
-,-,TRBV7-9,TRBJ2-2,TGTGCCAGCAGCAGACGCATCGCGAACACCGGGGAGCTGTTTTTT,CASSRRIANTGELFF
-,TRBD1,TRBV19,TRBJ1-1,TGTGCCAGTAGGGACAGGGACACTGAAGCTTTCTTT,CASRDRDTEAFF
-,-,TRBV9,TRBJ2-7,TGTGCCAGCAGCGTCAGACACGGCGAGCAGTACTTC,CASSVRHGEQYF
-,-,TRBV7-2,TRBJ2-5,TGTGCCAGCAGCCGGGACATTCAAGAGACCCAGTACTTC,CASSRDIQETQYF
few,-,TRBV7-3,TRBJ2-6,TGTGCCAGCAGCTTCTCATCTGGGGCCAACGTCCTGACTTTC,CASSFSSGANVLTF
-,TRBD1,TRBV5-6,TRBJ2-7,TGTGCCAGCAGCTTTAGGGGGCAGGGGAGATCCTACGAGCAGTACTTC,CASSFRGQGRSYEQYF
-,-,TRBV7-2,TRBJ1-5,TGTGCCAGCAGCTTAGGACCAGGGTTTCAGCCCCAGCATTTT,CASSLGPGFQPQHF
-,-,TRBV6-1,TRBJ2-7,TGTGCCAGCAGCCCCCAGGGTTACGAGCAGTACTTC,CASSPQGYEQYF
-,-,TRBV28,TRBJ2-2,TGTGCCAGCGAGCTCACCGGGGAGCTGTTTTTT,CASELTGELFF
once,TRBD2,TRBV5-1,TRBJ2-5,TGCGCCAGCAGCTTAGGGACTAGCGGGACCCAAGAGACCCAGTACTTC,CASSLGTSGTQETQYF
-,TRBD1,TRBV28,TRBJ2-1,TGTGCCAGCAGTTCCGGGACAGGGGTCAACAATGAGCAGTTCTTC,CASSSGTGVNNEQFF
-,-,TRBV13,TRBJ2-3,TGTGCCAGCAGCTTAATGGGGACAGATACGCAGTATTTT,CASSLMGTDTQYF
-,-,TRBV27,TRBJ2-7,TGTGCCAGCAGAAGGCAGCGGCACCCGGGGTACGAGCAGTACTTC,CASRRQRHPGYEQYF
-,-,TRBV18,TRBJ1-1,TGTGCCAGCTCACCGAGACAGCTGAACACTGAAGCTTTCTTT,CASSPRQLNTEAFF